The present T cell receptor (beta chain) was sequenced within a study of blood T cell repertoires in COVID-19. This CDR3 contains 12 residues. Trimming left V 4 bases short and J 8 bases short, with 8 bases between. Germline-derived CDR1 and CDR2 are KGHSY and FQNENV. This clone occurred a few times. The method was immunoSEQ multiplex PCR; TCRdb's version includes in-frame clones alone and lacks a portion of them. The sample shows a few hundred thousand clones, about 83% of them seen only once. The chain carries TRBV16 and TRBJ2-2, with D uncertain. The material sequenced was peripheral blood. This clonotype was sampled from a woman aged 45-65 years with acute or convalescent COVID-19. The CDR3 bases are TGTGCCAGCAGCCCCGGAGCAGGGGAGCTGTTTTTT. Its protein is CASSPGAGELFF. The variable domain in full, with the rest retrieved from reference TRBV16 and TRBJ2-2, is GEEVAQTPKHLVRGEGQKAKLYCAPIKGHSYVFWYQQVLKNEFKFLISFQNENVFDETGMPKERFSAKCLPNSPCSLEIQATKLEDSAVYFCASSPGAGELFFGEGSRLTVL.